A few counts support the clone carrying this T cell receptor beta chain. Its antigen remains unidentified. Trimming cost V 5 bases and J 5 bases, with 22 bases left between them. CDR3 length: 16 amino acids. Germline CDR1 and CDR2: LNHNV and YYDKDF (reference sequence). The sample comes from a study of T-cell reconstitution after alpha-beta-depleted transplantation in children. Study results and caveats: Counts and diversity of T cells one year after transplant came mostly from newly produced T cells. About two months after transplant, alpha-beta T cells reportedly came from several hundred expanded graft clones.

Unique molecular identifiers were incorporated into the prepared TCRbeta library. TCRdb processed the PCR reads anew with MiXCR; each CDR3 protein has one entry. Among about 540,000 distinct CDR3 sequences, 27% were seen once, and the ten largest hold less than 40%. The specimen was PBMCs, collected before TCRalphabeta/CD19-depleted stem cell transplant. The chain links TRBV15 to TRBJ2-7, with a tentative D call TRBD2 (6 bases). The TCR comes from a boy younger than two with Wiskott-Aldrich syndrome, due to receive a stem cell transplant. The CDR3, as DNA: TGTGCCACCAGCGGCGGCCGGGGACCACCGGGGGACGAGCAGTACTTC. The encoded protein is CATSGGRGPPGDEQYF.